One TCR beta chain is described in this entry. No antigen is known for it. The CDR3 sequence is 15 residues long. CDR1 and CDR2 (germline): SNHLY, FYNNEI. Trimming cost V 6 bases and J 4 bases; bases outside gene matches: 6. This record comes from a study of post-analysis software for immune sequencing data. Across the study: Both relapsing-remitting and secondary progressive multiple sclerosis featured among the disease courses, as did progressive-relapsing multiple sclerosis.

Prepared libraries of TCR beta cDNA carried unique molecular identifiers. A population of roughly 0.95 to 10 million T cells gave rise to 450,000 to 500,000 cDNA molecules. TCRdb independently ran MiXCR on the PCR reads; one entry per CDR3 protein. The sample carries almost 700,000 distinct CDR3 sequences, about 60% recorded once. Study observations and caveats: Samples made in the same batch grouped tightly together by F measure. In patients, five TRBV segments were more frequent than in controls, with TRBV5-6, TRBV5-1 and TRBV20-1 among them. Relative to controls, patients with multiple sclerosis showed significantly lower normalized Chao1 diversity.

The V gene is TRBV2, the J gene TRBJ2-3; 11 bases map to TRBD2. The TCR sequence derives from a girl aged 2-10 years with multiple sclerosis. Material for sequencing was blood. CDR3 in amino acids: CASSLTSGNSDTQYF. DNA for the CDR3: TGTGCCAGCAGCCTGACTAGCGGGAACTCAGATACGCAGTATTTT.